Each of the 9 T cell receptor beta chains below was sequenced from the same sample in a study of beta chain features in type 1 diabetes. Study-level findings and limits: TCRB CDR3s from Type 1 diabetes patients were moderately but significantly shorter in all four CD4+ subsets.

Expressed TCRB transcripts got sequenced, as all isolated RNA was reverse transcribed. Sequenced by immunoSEQ multiplex PCR; TCRdb stores in-frame clones only, minus some. The sample includes a few hundred thousand clones, around a tenth of them seen just once. Their antigen targets remain unknown. Sequencing input: central memory CD4+ T cells from blood. These receptors were collected from a man aged 30 to 45 with type 1 diabetes.

Only a few counts were recorded for this clone. The chain joins TRBV10-1 to TRBJ2-1; 12 bases fit TRBD1. The CDR3 contains 16 residues. The germline CDR1 and CDR2 sequences are WNHNN and SYGVQD (reference sequence). Trimming took 3 bases from V and 8 from J; bases not matched to a gene: 8. CDR3 amino acids: CASSDPLGQGADEQFF. The CDR3, as DNA: TGCGCCAGCAGTGATCCGCTGGGACAGGGGGCCGATGAGCAGTTCTTC.

The V gene is TRBV10-3, the J gene TRBJ1-5; D possibly corresponds to TRBD1 (5 bases). The ends were cut back, 10 bases at V and 7 bases at J, with 14 bases in the middle. The CDR3 covers 12 residues. Germline values: CDR1 ENHRY, CDR2 SYGVKD. The CDR3 here is CASSWGEQPQHF. CDR3 sequence (DNA): TGTGCCAGCAGCTGGGGGGAGCAGCCCCAGCATTTT.

The rearrangement joins TRBV2 to TRBJ1-1; 8 nucleotides line up with TRBD1. The length of the CDR3 is 13 residues. CDR1 is SNHLY, CDR2 FYNNEI, per germline. Losses at the gene ends were 6 bases for V and 2 bases for J; bases not matched to a gene: 2. As DNA, the CDR3 is TGTGCCAGCAGAGGGACAGGCAACACTGAAGCTTTCTTT. This codes for CASRGTGNTEAFF.

This clone occurred a few times. The rearrangement uses TRBV6-5 and TRBJ1-3; a possible D gene is TRBD1 (5 bases). With 7 bases removed from V and 0 bases from J, the gap between germline ends came to 10 bases. CDR1 is MNHEY, CDR2 SVGAGI, per germline. CDR3 length equals 14 residues. CDR3 in DNA: TGTGCCAGCACCGGGACGGTCTCTGGAAACACCATATATTTT. Amino acid sequence: CASTGTVSGNTIYF.

This clone was seen a few times. In DNA form, the CDR3 reads TGTGCCAGCAGTTACTCGAATCGAGAAGCTTTCTTT. Its translation: CASSYSNREAFF. J is TRBJ1-1 and V is TRBV6-6; D is uncertain. Deletions cut 0 bases from V and 8 bases from J, with 7 bases between. Germline V gene sequence: CDR1 MNHNY, CDR2 SVGAGI (reference sequence). The CDR3 has 12 amino acids.

This clone has a count of ten or more. The identical CDR3 is also encoded by other nucleotide sequences in the sample. V and J are TRBV5-4 and TRBJ2-3; D remains unclear. The CDR3 contains 12 residues. The germline gives CDR1 SGHNT, CDR2 YYREEE (reference sequence). The V end was cut by 0 bases, the J end by 2 bases, with 1 base between. The CDR3 nucleotides are TGTGCCAGCAGCTTGGACACAGATACGCAGTATTTT. This gives the protein CASSLDTDTQYF.

This clone was observed a handful of times. The chain recombines TRBV6-6 with TRBJ1-2; D possibly corresponds to TRBD1 (6 bases). V was cut by 0 bases and J by 7 bases, with 18 bases left in between. Per the germline V gene, CDR1 is MNHNY and CDR2 is SVGAGI (reference sequence). This CDR3 has 16 residues. The CDR3: CASSYSLAGDVGGYTF. The CDR3 coding sequence is TGTGCCAGCAGTTACTCGTTGGCAGGGGATGTGGGTGGCTACACCTTC.

The chain recombines TRBV7-9 with TRBJ1-5; D is unclear. Germline CDR1 reads SEHNR; CDR2 reads FQNEAQ (reference sequence). Trimming pared 5 bases from V and 0 bases from J, leaving 11 bases between. The CDR3 is 15 amino acids. The CDR3: CASSLVGVSNQPQHF. The CDR3 DNA sequence: TGTGCCAGCAGCCTCGTTGGGGTTAGCAATCAGCCCCAGCATTTT.

The rearrangement joins TRBV25-1 to TRBJ2-2, with 9 bases lining up with TRBD2. The CDR3 is made up of 16 amino acids. Germline V CDR1 and CDR2: MGHDK, SYGVNS. The V and J ends lost 3 bases and 6 bases, in that order; junction bases with no gene match: 8. The CDR3 bases are TGTGCCAGCAGTGAGCCTAGCGGGAATGTGGCCGGGGAGCTGTTTTTT. It is translated as CASSEPSGNVAGELFF.